The entry below gives a single T cell receptor beta chain sequence along with its context. Its specificity is not known. Unstimulated Tregs (CD4+CD25+CD127-) and CD4+CD25- non-Tregs were sorted from PBMCs. Using immunoSEQ multiplex PCR, the repertoire was profiled, and TCRdb retains in-frame clones only, with some absent. The table shows roughly 120,000 clones, with approximately 90% occurring only once. The entry originates in a study of Tregs in tolerant kidney transplant recipients. General study results and limits: The most relevant donor-specific Treg TCRbeta repertoire apparently came from expansion with activated donor B cells. Biological reproducibility was not directly addressed in this study. Few patients were studied, so findings need validation in larger groups.

Per the germline V gene, CDR1 is SGHRS and CDR2 is YFSETQ. This CDR3 is 17 amino acids long. V lost 4 bases and J lost 0; bases outside the gene matches: 12. The V gene is TRBV5-1, the J gene TRBJ1-2, with TRBD1 identical over 7 bases. The clonotype comes from a human donor in good health. The sequencing sample was made of CD4+ T cells from blood. The CDR3: CASSPGGGNPANYGYTF. The CDR3 DNA is TGCGCCAGCAGCCCTGGAGGGGGCAACCCAGCTAACTATGGCTACACCTTC.